The present T cell receptor (beta chain) was sequenced within a study of breast tumors, draining lymph nodes, adjacent tissues. In TCRdb, the multiplex PCR reads were re-called with MiXCR into one record per CDR3 protein. The table has some 15,000 distinct CDR3 sequences, roughly 52% seen once; the top ten hold over 15%. Sequencing was done on a sample of tumor-adjacent breast tissue. This TCR came from a female donor with breast cancer. Some clones in this sample may be carry-over from other donors' samples.

The CDR3 spells CSAHSLAGASTDTQYF. The CDR3 nucleotides are TGCAGTGCTCACTCACTAGCGGGAGCTAGCACAGATACGCAGTATTTT. The genes are TRBV20-1 and TRBJ2-3; 11 bases are shared with TRBD2. The V gene end was trimmed by 5 bases and the J gene end by 0 bases; junction bases not matched to a gene: 7. Germline-derived CDR1 and CDR2 are DFQATT and SNEGSKA (reference sequence). The CDR3 has 16 amino acids.